The source of this T cell receptor (beta chain) is a study of CXCR3-negative and CXCR3-positive naive CD8 T cells. Broader study findings: More hydrophobic TRB CDR3s occurred in CXCR3-positive than in CXCR3-negative naive cells. TRB CDR3 properties served as the basis for inferring TCR strength, and surface CD5 was comparable between naive subsets.

For this clonotype: The antigen is undetermined.

Subsets of CD8+ T cells were each sorted in triplicate at approximately 270,000 cells apiece. UMI-tagged TRB cDNA libraries were built via 5' RACE. TCRdb re-called the 5' RACE reads, yielding one record per CDR3 amino acid sequence without DNA. Seen in this sample are 50,000 to 60,000 distinct CDR3 sequences; the ten most common clones hold roughly 0.59%. This CDR3 comprises 14 residues. Germline V CDR1 and CDR2: MNHEY, SVGAGI. Sequencing was done on a sample of naive CXCR3+ CD8+ T cells from blood. Subset of the sample: CD45RO-CCR7+CD27+CD95- naive CD8+ T cells expressing CXCR3 (TNR3+). The chain recombines TRBV6-5 with TRBJ2-3; there is no DNA to check the TCRdb D call of TRBD2. This receptor was obtained from a human donor in good health. Some clones in this sample may be carry-over from other donors' samples. The CDR3 is CASSYGGITDTQYF.